This note documents a single T cell receptor (beta chain) sequence. The antigen is undetermined. The DNA is omitted, as the CDR3 cannot be located on it reliably, and the CDR3 follows TCRdb's listing. The CDR3 sequence runs 19 residues, both termini included. The data were obtained in a study of blood T cells in healthy people across ages. Findings and caveats of the study: Per million T cells, the diversity of TCR beta decreased roughly linearly as age advanced. Higher diversity, along with more naive CD4+ cells, distinguished long-lived donors from aged donors.

Every participating donor contributed 7.5 to 10 milliliters of peripheral blood through a draw. The authors ran a second PCR of roughly 6 to 12 cycles using a sample-barcoded 5' primer and a J-beta primer mix. Each cDNA molecule received a tag from a template-switch adaptor that had 12 random nucleotides. TCRdb itself ran the 5' RACE reads through MiXCR, one entry per CDR3 protein. The sample carries some 790,000 distinct CDR3 sequences, 25% to 35% recorded once. Sequencing input: blood. This chain uses TRBV7-5 with TRBJ1-4; the D call in the table, TRBD1, was not verified against the DNA. TRBV7-5 is given as a pseudogene. The source is a woman aged 80 or older in good health. The CDR3 is CISVSEARITGISNEKLFF.